These T cell receptor beta chains were read from a single sample in a study of cytomegalovirus exposure and HLA in healthy donors. Clones were read by immunoSEQ multiplex PCR, and TCRdb kept only the in-frame ones, dropping some. The repertoire holds about 100,000 clones, with less than 80% as singletons. Sequenced input: PBMCs. The receptor set was obtained from a man aged 30-40 years in good health and CMV-seropositive. Each CDR3 is given with its conserved first and last residue. Each record gives: clone size, V gene, J gene, D gene, CDR3 DNA, CDR3 protein. The D gene is left open where the match is weak. Clone size is shown for a subset of rows, as once, few, many or a class of expanded clone.

abundance: -; v_gene: TRBV23-1; j_gene: TRBJ2-3; d_gene: TRBD2; CDR3nt: TGCGCCAGCAGTCATAAGGGCTCGGGGGGGCCGAAGGCTACGCAGTATTTT; CDR3aa: CASSHKGSGGPKATQYF
abundance: -; v_gene: TRBV9; j_gene: TRBJ1-2; d_gene: -; CDR3nt: TGTGCCAGCAGCGGGGGGGAGGGAGCCCTCAACTATGGCTACACCTTC; CDR3aa: CASSGGEGALNYGYTF
abundance: -; v_gene: TRBV5-1; j_gene: TRBJ2-3; d_gene: TRBD1; CDR3nt: TGCGCCAGCAGCTGGGACAGGGGCGGGGATACGCAGTATTTT; CDR3aa: CASSWDRGGDTQYF
abundance: -; v_gene: TRBV18; j_gene: TRBJ1-6; d_gene: -; CDR3nt: TGTGCCAGCTCACCTGACAGGTCTGGTTCACCCCTCCACTTT; CDR3aa: CASSPDRSGSPLHF
abundance: -; v_gene: TRBV27; j_gene: TRBJ2-5; d_gene: -; CDR3nt: TGTGCCAGCAGTCTTTATAACGGGGGACAAGAGACCCAGTACTTC; CDR3aa: CASSLYNGGQETQYF
abundance: -; v_gene: TRBV6-1; j_gene: TRBJ2-1; d_gene: -; CDR3nt: TGTGCCAGCAGCTCCCTAGCTTTCAATGAGCAGTTCTTC; CDR3aa: CASSSLAFNEQFF
abundance: -; v_gene: TRBV5-1; j_gene: TRBJ2-7; d_gene: -; CDR3nt: TGCGCCAGCAGCTCCCAATCAGGTGCCTACGAGCAGTACTTC; CDR3aa: CASSSQSGAYEQYF
abundance: -; v_gene: TRBV5-1; j_gene: TRBJ2-7; d_gene: TRBD1; CDR3nt: TGCGCCAGCAGCTTGCTAGGACAGGGGGCTGGCCGCGAGCAGTACTTC; CDR3aa: CASSLLGQGAGREQYF
abundance: -; v_gene: TRBV15; j_gene: TRBJ1-2; d_gene: TRBD1; CDR3nt: TGTGCCACCAGCGCCGAAGAGGGGGCGCTTGGCTACACCTTC; CDR3aa: CATSAEEGALGYTF
abundance: -; v_gene: TRBV6-4; j_gene: TRBJ1-1; d_gene: -; CDR3nt: TGTGCCAGCAGTGAACCCGCAGCGATGAACACTGAAGCTTTCTTT; CDR3aa: CASSEPAAMNTEAFF
abundance: -; v_gene: TRBV5-4; j_gene: TRBJ2-5; d_gene: -; CDR3nt: TGTGCCAGCAGCTGGGGGGGCCCAGGTCCCGAGACCCAGTACTTC; CDR3aa: CASSWGGPGPETQYF
abundance: -; v_gene: TRBV2; j_gene: TRBJ1-6; d_gene: -; CDR3nt: TGTGCCAGCAATGGGGGGGGACCGAAAAATTCACCCCTCCACTTT; CDR3aa: CASNGGGPKNSPLHF
abundance: few; v_gene: TRBV7-9; j_gene: TRBJ1-1; d_gene: -; CDR3nt: TGTGCCAGCAGACACTTGGGAGGGGCCAAGGTCGGCACTGAAGCTTTCTTT; CDR3aa: CASRHLGGAKVGTEAFF
abundance: -; v_gene: TRBV5-1; j_gene: TRBJ1-3; d_gene: -; CDR3nt: TGCGCCAGCAGCTTGGATCCTTCCCAGGGTGCCATATATTTT; CDR3aa: CASSLDPSQGAIYF
abundance: few; v_gene: TRBV4-2; j_gene: TRBJ1-1; d_gene: TRBD1; CDR3nt: TGTGCCAGCAGCCCCGGGACAGGGATGCGGGAAGCTTTCTTT; CDR3aa: CASSPGTGMREAFF
abundance: -; v_gene: TRBV27; j_gene: TRBJ1-2; d_gene: -; CDR3nt: TGTGCCAGCACCTCAATAGGCAGGGGACACGATAGGGGCTACACCTTC; CDR3aa: CASTSIGRGHDRGYTF
abundance: -; v_gene: TRBV11-3; j_gene: TRBJ2-3; d_gene: -; CDR3nt: TGTGCCAGCAGCGCGGAGGGAGATACGCAGTATTTT; CDR3aa: CASSAEGDTQYF
abundance: -; v_gene: TRBV27; j_gene: TRBJ1-6; d_gene: TRBD1; CDR3nt: TGTGCCAGCAGTCCCGACAGGGAACTACTTAGCTCCTATAATTCACCCCTCCACTTT; CDR3aa: CASSPDRELLSSYNSPLHF
abundance: -; v_gene: TRBV5-1; j_gene: TRBJ1-1; d_gene: -; CDR3nt: TGCGCCAGCAGCTTGAAGGGGACTGAAGCTTTCTTT; CDR3aa: CASSLKGTEAFF
abundance: -; v_gene: TRBV7-9; j_gene: TRBJ2-7; d_gene: TRBD2; CDR3nt: TGTGCCAGCAGCCCCCCGGGAGGCTACGAGCAGTACTTC; CDR3aa: CASSPPGGYEQYF
abundance: -; v_gene: TRBV11-2; j_gene: TRBJ1-1; d_gene: TRBD1; CDR3nt: TGTGCCAGCAGCCCGACAGGGCCCACTGAAGCTTTCTTT; CDR3aa: CASSPTGPTEAFF
abundance: few; v_gene: TRBV4-2; j_gene: TRBJ2-3; d_gene: -; CDR3nt: TGTGCCAGCAGCCAAGATCAGTCGGGGTATGGGGAGTATTTT; CDR3aa: CASSQDQSGYGEYF
abundance: -; v_gene: TRBV6-1; j_gene: TRBJ1-5; d_gene: TRBD1; CDR3nt: TGTGCCAGCAGTGCACAGGGGGACCAGCCCCAGCATTTT; CDR3aa: CASSAQGDQPQHF
abundance: -; v_gene: TRBV29-1; j_gene: TRBJ2-7; d_gene: TRBD1; CDR3nt: TGCAGCGTTGAAGCACCAGGGGGCAACGACTACGAGCAGTACTTC; CDR3aa: CSVEAPGGNDYEQYF
abundance: -; v_gene: TRBV30; j_gene: TRBJ1-5; d_gene: TRBD1; CDR3nt: TGTGCCTGGAGCCCCGACAGGGTAAAAGTTAGCAATCAGCCCCAGCATTTT; CDR3aa: CAWSPDRVKVSNQPQHF
abundance: -; v_gene: TRBV6-5; j_gene: TRBJ2-7; d_gene: TRBD2; CDR3nt: TGTGCCAGCAGTTACCTAGCGGGGGGCTACGAGCAGTACTTC; CDR3aa: CASSYLAGGYEQYF
abundance: -; v_gene: TRBV7-8; j_gene: TRBJ2-1; d_gene: -; CDR3nt: TGTGCCAGCAGCACCAGAGGCACGGATGAGCAGTTCTTC; CDR3aa: CASSTRGTDEQFF
abundance: -; v_gene: TRBV19; j_gene: TRBJ2-1; d_gene: -; CDR3nt: TGTGCCAGTATCCCACGGGGGAAGACCTACAATGAGCAGTTCTTC; CDR3aa: CASIPRGKTYNEQFF
abundance: -; v_gene: TRBV7-3; j_gene: TRBJ2-6; d_gene: -; CDR3nt: TGTGCCAGCCGGTTCTCTGGGGCCAACGTCCTGACTTTC; CDR3aa: CASRFSGANVLTF
abundance: once; v_gene: TRBV9; j_gene: TRBJ2-7; d_gene: TRBD1; CDR3nt: TGTGCCAGCAGCGCGGGACAGGGAGACTACGAGCAGTACTTC; CDR3aa: CASSAGQGDYEQYF
abundance: -; v_gene: TRBV6-5; j_gene: TRBJ2-3; d_gene: TRBD2; CDR3nt: TGTGCCAGCAGCGGGACTACTGATACGCAGTATTTT; CDR3aa: CASSGTTDTQYF
abundance: few; v_gene: TRBV19; j_gene: TRBJ1-1; d_gene: TRBD1; CDR3nt: TGTGCCAGCCTAGTTGCGGGGACAGGGTCCAACACTGAAGCTTTCTTT; CDR3aa: CASLVAGTGSNTEAFF
abundance: -; v_gene: TRBV20-1; j_gene: TRBJ1-2; d_gene: -; CDR3nt: TGCAGTGCGCTGGGGGGTGGCTACACCTTC; CDR3aa: CSALGGGYTF
abundance: -; v_gene: TRBV30; j_gene: TRBJ2-5; d_gene: -; CDR3nt: TGTGCCTGGTCCCGACAGGTGTCGGAGACCCAGTACTTC; CDR3aa: CAWSRQVSETQYF
abundance: -; v_gene: TRBV12-1; j_gene: TRBJ2-7; d_gene: -; CDR3nt: TGTGCCAGCAGAGTTTACCAGGGGGCGCATGAGCAGTACTTC; CDR3aa: CASRVYQGAHEQYF
abundance: -; v_gene: TRBV7-3; j_gene: TRBJ1-2; d_gene: -; CDR3nt: TGTGCCAGCAGCTTAATGGCGGGGTCCTTTGATGGCTACACCTTC; CDR3aa: CASSLMAGSFDGYTF
abundance: -; v_gene: TRBV14; j_gene: TRBJ2-7; d_gene: TRBD1; CDR3nt: TGTGCCAGCAGCCTCTGGGGACAGGGAATCTACGAGCAGTACTTC; CDR3aa: CASSLWGQGIYEQYF
abundance: -; v_gene: TRBV6-5; j_gene: TRBJ1-1; d_gene: -; CDR3nt: TGTGCCAGCAGTTTCCACACGGTCGACATGAACACTGAAGCTTTCTTT; CDR3aa: CASSFHTVDMNTEAFF
abundance: -; v_gene: TRBV7-2; j_gene: TRBJ2-2; d_gene: -; CDR3nt: TGTGCCAGCAGCCGCCGGGGCACCGGGGAGCTGTTTTTT; CDR3aa: CASSRRGTGELFF
abundance: once; v_gene: TRBV27; j_gene: TRBJ2-7; d_gene: TRBD1; CDR3nt: TGTGCCAGCAGTTCCTTCTCTCGGACAGGCTCTTACGAGCAGTACTTC; CDR3aa: CASSSFSRTGSYEQYF
abundance: -; v_gene: TRBV9; j_gene: TRBJ1-1; d_gene: TRBD1; CDR3nt: TGTGCCAGCACCGTAGGGGCAGGGGGGAAGAACACTGAAGCTTTCTTT; CDR3aa: CASTVGAGGKNTEAFF
abundance: -; v_gene: TRBV6-5; j_gene: TRBJ1-6; d_gene: -; CDR3nt: TGTGCCAGCACCCCAGGGATTTCCTATAATTCACCCCTCCACTTT; CDR3aa: CASTPGISYNSPLHF
abundance: -; v_gene: TRBV11-2; j_gene: TRBJ2-2; d_gene: TRBD2; CDR3nt: TGTGCCAGCCACCGGGGGGTTGACACCGGGGAGCTGTTTTTT; CDR3aa: CASHRGVDTGELFF
abundance: -; v_gene: TRBV5-6; j_gene: TRBJ2-2; d_gene: TRBD1; CDR3nt: TGTGCCAGCAGTTCCGCGGGGACAGGGAGTTTCGGGGAGCTGTTTTTT; CDR3aa: CASSSAGTGSFGELFF
abundance: -; v_gene: TRBV6-5; j_gene: TRBJ2-7; d_gene: -; CDR3nt: TGTGCCAGCAGTCCCAGGGTTTGGTCCGAGCAGTACTTC; CDR3aa: CASSPRVWSEQYF
abundance: -; v_gene: TRBV10-3; j_gene: TRBJ1-6; d_gene: TRBD1; CDR3nt: TGTGCCATCAGTGATCGGACAGGGGAAAATTCACCCCTCCACTTT; CDR3aa: CAISDRTGENSPLHF
abundance: once; v_gene: TRBV6-5; j_gene: TRBJ1-2; d_gene: TRBD1; CDR3nt: TGTGCCACTTCTGATTGGGGACAGGGGTACGGCTACACCTTC; CDR3aa: CATSDWGQGYGYTF
abundance: -; v_gene: TRBV27; j_gene: TRBJ2-2; d_gene: TRBD2; CDR3nt: TGTGCCAGCACGGAACTAGCGGGGGGGCCGGTCGGGGAGCTGTTTTTT; CDR3aa: CASTELAGGPVGELFF
abundance: -; v_gene: TRBV5-5; j_gene: TRBJ2-5; d_gene: -; CDR3nt: TGTGCCAGCAGCTGGAAGGGGTTTAGGGAGACCCAGTACTTC; CDR3aa: CASSWKGFRETQYF
abundance: few; v_gene: TRBV4-1; j_gene: TRBJ2-7; d_gene: -; CDR3nt: TGCGCCAGCAGCCAAACAGGGTCGACCTCCTACGAGCAGTACTTC; CDR3aa: CASSQTGSTSYEQYF
abundance: -; v_gene: TRBV2; j_gene: TRBJ2-3; d_gene: TRBD2; CDR3nt: TGTGCCAGCAGCCTTCTAGCGGGGGCGCCCTTTGACTCTAGCACAGATACGCAGTATTTT; CDR3aa: CASSLLAGAPFDSSTDTQYF
abundance: -; v_gene: TRBV6-6; j_gene: TRBJ1-1; d_gene: -; CDR3nt: TGTGCCACCACCACAGTCACTGAAGCTTTCTTT; CDR3aa: CATTTVTEAFF
abundance: -; v_gene: TRBV7-8; j_gene: TRBJ2-1; d_gene: TRBD2; CDR3nt: TGTGCCAGCAGCCCTTCTCTAATTGCCGGGACTAGCGCCTACAATGAGCAGTTCTTC; CDR3aa: CASSPSLIAGTSAYNEQFF
abundance: -; v_gene: TRBV7-3; j_gene: TRBJ1-2; d_gene: TRBD1; CDR3nt: TGTGCCAGCAGCTCCGGACAGGGGGAGGGCTACACCTTC; CDR3aa: CASSSGQGEGYTF
abundance: -; v_gene: TRBV2; j_gene: TRBJ2-5; d_gene: -; CDR3nt: TGTGCCACCTTGCGGGGGCTGGAAGAGACCCAGTACTTC; CDR3aa: CATLRGLEETQYF
abundance: few; v_gene: TRBV6-1; j_gene: TRBJ1-2; d_gene: TRBD1; CDR3nt: TGTGCCAGCGGAACCGTGAGACAGGGGGCCTATGGCTACACCTTC; CDR3aa: CASGTVRQGAYGYTF
abundance: few; v_gene: TRBV5-1; j_gene: TRBJ1-4; d_gene: -; CDR3nt: TGCGCCAGCAGCTTGGGAGGACAGACCTTTGGGGCTAATGAAAAACTGTTTTTT; CDR3aa: CASSLGGQTFGANEKLFF